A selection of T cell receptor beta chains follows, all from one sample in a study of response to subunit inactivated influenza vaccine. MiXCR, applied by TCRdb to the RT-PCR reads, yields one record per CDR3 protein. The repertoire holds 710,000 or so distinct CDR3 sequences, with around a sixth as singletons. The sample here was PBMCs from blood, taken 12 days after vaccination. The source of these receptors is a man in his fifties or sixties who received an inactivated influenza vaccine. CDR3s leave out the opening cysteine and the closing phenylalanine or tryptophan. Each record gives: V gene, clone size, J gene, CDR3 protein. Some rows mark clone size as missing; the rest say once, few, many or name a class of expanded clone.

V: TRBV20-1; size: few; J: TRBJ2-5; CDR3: SARKTGWSETQY
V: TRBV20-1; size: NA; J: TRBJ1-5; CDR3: SARVLSNQPQH
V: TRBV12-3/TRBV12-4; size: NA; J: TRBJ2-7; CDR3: ASSLRRFHEQY
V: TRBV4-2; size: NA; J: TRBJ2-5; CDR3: ASSQDEGETQY
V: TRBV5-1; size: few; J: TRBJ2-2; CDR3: ASSFGQYNTGELF
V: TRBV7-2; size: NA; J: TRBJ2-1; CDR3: ASNSRRGSKNEQF
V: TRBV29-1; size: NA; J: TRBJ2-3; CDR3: SVTSGSDTQY
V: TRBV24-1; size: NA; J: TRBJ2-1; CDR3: ATSDRQGASYEQF
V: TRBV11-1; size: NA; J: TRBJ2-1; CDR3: ASSLEGMRVAESSYNEQF
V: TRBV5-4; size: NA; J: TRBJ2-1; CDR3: ASSQPGLSYNEQF
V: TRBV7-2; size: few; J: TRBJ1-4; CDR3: ASSWKGEKLF
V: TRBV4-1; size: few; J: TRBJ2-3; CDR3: ASSQATFSTDTQY
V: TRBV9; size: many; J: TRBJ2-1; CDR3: ASSNDEGLAGVEQF
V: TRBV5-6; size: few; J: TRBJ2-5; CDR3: ASSGPDQETQY
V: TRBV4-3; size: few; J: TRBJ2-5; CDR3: ASSQDRKETQY
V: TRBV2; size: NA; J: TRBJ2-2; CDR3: ASSDQGSGELF
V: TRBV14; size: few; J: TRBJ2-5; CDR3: ASSQGTSGSWETQY
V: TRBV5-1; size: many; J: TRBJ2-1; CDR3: ASSLAGDNEQF
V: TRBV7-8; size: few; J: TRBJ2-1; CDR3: ASSLGIDEQF
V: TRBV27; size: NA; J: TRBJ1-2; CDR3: ASGRDRGFYGYT
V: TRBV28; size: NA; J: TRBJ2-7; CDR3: ASSYQDPSYEQY
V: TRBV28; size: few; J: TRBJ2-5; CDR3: ASSILPSIQLETQY
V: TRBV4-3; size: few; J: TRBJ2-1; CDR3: ASSQDGVDSYNEQF
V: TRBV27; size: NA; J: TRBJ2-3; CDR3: ASSALAIGPDTQY